The clone carrying this TCR beta chain appeared a few times. The CDR3 consists of 16 residues. J lost 0 bases, V lost 5 bases, and 6 bases had no gene match. CDR1 SGHTA and CDR2 FQGNSA come from the germline V gene. TCRdb reanalysed the 5' RACE reads using MiXCR and keeps one entry per CDR3 protein. The profile shows fewer than 20,000 distinct CDR3 sequences, 9% to 10% of them singletons. The record originates from a study of spatial heterogeneity in lung cancer. Study information: The approximately 77 donors had untreated early-stage non-small cell lung cancer.

Sample time point: blood at routine non-recurrence follow-up after resection. Without sorting, whole RNA was sequenced from tumor, nontumor lung or frozen PBMC. This specimen was PBMCs, taken at follow-up. The TCR sequence derives from a male donor with early-stage non-small cell lung cancer. The chain employs TRBV7-2 and TRBJ1-3, with 8 nucleotides matching TRBD1. This chain's CDR3 is CASSLTGGNSGNTIYF. The CDR3 DNA reads as TGTGCCAGCAGCCTCACAGGGGGTAACTCTGGAAACACCATATATTTT.